The entry below describes one T cell receptor (beta chain). The sample holds one count of this clone. Its specific antigen is unknown. Per-nucleotide qualities are absent, and no much larger clonotype sits a single base away. The data belong to a study of shared clonotypes between healthy human individuals (TCRdb year 2020). A note on the overall study: The cohort included a few men and a couple of women between 18 and 49 years of age. To increase sequencing depth and limit assay-specific biases, different laboratories used diverse techniques to prepare libraries and sequence TCR repertoires. Each donor's leukapheresis produced roughly between roughly 0.85 and 9.5 billion PBMCs. For each donor, CD4 naive and CD4 memory were each given three plates, CD8 naive was given two plates, and CD8 memory was given one plate. To estimate repertoire size and how much clonotype sharing occurs between individuals, the study deeply sequenced the blood TCR repertoires of five healthy adults.

CDR1 and CDR2 are read off the germline V gene as SNHLY and FYNNEI. Compared with germline, V lacks 5 bases and J lacks 7 bases; bases without a gene match: 10. The CDR3, from cysteine to phenylalanine, totals 15 residues. The retained sequence is limited to the CDR3, 45 bases, with the frame set at the first base. The donors were healthy, HIV-negative adults with no recently reported acute infections or vaccinations. Only Caucasian adults living in Nashville, Tennessee, USA were represented among the donors. CD4+ T cells were enriched through magnetic negative selection, after which naive cells were positively selected on CD45RA and the remaining negative fraction served as the memory subset. After blood collection by leukapheresis, PBMCs were isolated using Ficoll-Histopaque density gradient centrifugation and then cryopreserved in the vapor phase of liquid nitrogen. Purity and quantity of every magnetically sorted T cell population were checked by analytical flow cytometry. From each sorted fraction, genomic DNA was isolated and quantified by UV absorbance on a Nanodrop 2000c.

What the research found in general, with its limitations: Sampling was restricted to blood, and TCR repertoires in tissue are likely to differ from TCR repertoires in blood. Sharing across a few donors was observed for approximately 5% of naive CD4, about 3.2% of naive CD8, 2% to 2.5% of memory CD4, and around 0.44% of memory CD8 clonotypes. Compared with non-shared clonotypes, the clonotypes found in all four sorted-subset donors had higher generation probabilities. Rarefaction of sorted-subset datasets indicated incomplete sequencing despite the large sequencing depth. Larger estimated clonotype richness was generally found for naive subsets than for memory subsets. Because the study included a small number of donors, the genetic and exposure-history diversity represented was limited. Based on pairwise subsampling, the degree of clonotype sharing among donors was expected to be affected by sequencing depth.

Using the deep immunoSEQ assay, multiplex PCR amplified TCR CDR3 regions from genomic DNA. For each cell subset, the extracted genomic DNA was distributed evenly across all wells of several immunoSEQ 96-well plates, and each plate served as one replicate. For sorted subsets, around 0.2 ug of genomic DNA, equivalent to 25,000 to 35,000 T cell genomes, went into each replicate PCR. Purified libraries were quantified with a Qubit 3.0 fluorometer, sized on a Bioanalyzer 2100, and re-quantified with the KAPA Library Quantification kit. A separate single-read 150-cycle Illumina NextSeq 550 flow cell was used to sequence each immunoSEQ 96-well plate. For the original study's pipeline: Because the immunoSEQ output held only junctional sequences and lacked quality scores, the filtering could not match the filtering applied to full-length reads. To assign V/J genes and CDR3, sequences were annotated using PyIR, a Python wrapper for IgBLAST v1.9, with IMGT germline references. Reads were filtered out if the reads had weak V/J assignments (E-value above 1e-6), no CDR3, stop codons, out-of-frame junctions, or ambiguous translated residues. V3J clonotypes were defined by identical inferred V gene, J gene, and CDR3 amino acid sequence. To compute the percentage overlap between repertoires, the number of shared unique clonotypes was divided by the size of the smaller repertoire. Richness of each repertoire was evaluated using RTK rarefaction, the Chao1 estimator, and Recon v2.1 estimates of unobserved clonotypes. OLGA was used to compute generation probabilities for all TCRbeta clonotypes that the gDNA method yielded from a handful of donors. Entries here come from immuneACCESS through TCRdb and include only in-frame sequences with V and J called. Some clones fail to appear in such tables; in the studies checked, an unresolved V gene covers under half of the shortfall, and the cause of the remainder is unknown. D and trimming come from the DNA, and the V and J calls and clone size come from that table. A total of approximately 980,000 clones appear in this sample, less than 85% of them only once. Together, the top ten hold around 1.5% of the sample.

The clonotype originates from a man younger than 30 in good health. Sample: memory CD4+ T cells sorted from blood. In light of the paper, this sample's cell subset or site label describes: CD45RA-negative fraction. The chain was built from TRBV2 and TRBJ2-2, and 7 bases in between align with TRBD1. CDR3 region: CASSPTGTDFGELFF. The DNA reads TGTGCCAGCAGTCCCACCGGGACAGACTTCGGGGAGCTGTTTTTT.